This TCR beta chain emerged from a study of PD-L1 blockade in urothelial cancer. About the study: Patients previously received 0 to 3 chemotherapy regimens. The researchers analyzed blood 3 weeks (second dose) and 6 weeks after treatment start.

As for time point: pretreatment peripheral blood. V was trimmed by 4 bases and J by 4 bases, leaving 20 bases between them. CDR3 length: 16 residues. Germline V gene data show CDR1 as SGHTS and CDR2 as YDEGEE. Data came from immunoSEQ multiplex PCR; TCRdb stores just in-frame clones and leaves some out. The data hold roughly 67,000 clones, with approximately 86% observed a single time. The V call is TRBV5-8, the J call TRBJ1-1; D perhaps matches TRBD1 (6 bases). This TCR came from a man between 60 and 70 years old with urothelial cancer. The source was PBMCs, collected around atezolizumab (anti-PD-L1) treatment. The DNA of the CDR3 is TGTGCCAGCAGCACGGGGAACAGGGAAATCTCCACTGAAGCTTTCTTT. Translation gives CASSTGNREISTEAFF. Full variable domain (rest looked up from reference TRBV5-8 and TRBJ1-1): EAGVTQSPTHLIKTRGQQATLRCSPISGHTSVYWYQQALGLGLQFLLWYDEGEERNRGNFPPRFSGRQFPNYSSELNVNALELEDSALYLCASSTGNREISTEAFFGQGTRLTVV.